This T cell receptor (beta chain) was identified during a study of T cell clonotyping in hematopoietic cell transplantation. In regard to this clone: Antigen specificity is unknown.

Study results and caveats: Broader posttransplant TCR repertoire diversity was predicted by graft donor and pretransplant recipient Inverse Simpson Index values. After transplant, recipient diversity fell while pathologically expanded clonotypes grew through day 180. CD4 and CD8 repertoire contributions could not be separated without sorting.

V lost 4 bases, J lost 2 bases, and 5 bases lay in between. The CDR3 length is 12 residues. Germline values: CDR1 SEHNR, CDR2 FQNEAQ (reference sequence). Assay: immunoSEQ multiplex PCR; the TCRdb copy retains only in-frame clones and omits some. The profile shows tens of thousands of clones, around 84% of them singletons. Time point in this sample: recipient sample about 28 days before transplant, after cytoreduction. Samples: about 28 days before transplant, then days 30, 100 and 180 after. The chain links TRBV7-9 to TRBJ1-2; a possible D gene is TRBD1 (5 bases). This TCR was recovered from a man aged 60-69 years with acute myeloid leukemia. Some clones in this sample may be carry-over from other donors' samples. The sample here was peripheral blood mononuclear cells, taken before stem cell transplant. The CDR3 loop is CASSWGNYGYTF. The CDR3 DNA reads as TGTGCCAGCAGCTGGGGGAACTATGGCTACACCTTC.